A selection of T cell receptor beta chains follows, all from one sample in a study of T cell clonotyping in hematopoietic cell transplantation. Sequencing was performed with immunoSEQ multiplex PCR; in TCRdb, only in-frame clones are kept and a portion is missing. The table has 55,000 to 70,000 clones, around 94% seen once; the top ten hold under 2%. Sequencing was performed on peripheral blood mononuclear cells. The receptors were sampled from a man aged 50 or older in good health. Some clones in this sample may be carry-over from other donors' samples. Both conserved end residues are part of each CDR3.

TRBJ2-7	TRBV13	CASSPVGVPYEQYF
TRBJ2-7	TRBV18	CASSPPGQGTYEQYF
TRBJ1-2	TRBV5-6	CASSPDGGRIAGYTF
TRBJ1-1	TRBV5-1	CASSSYGTFNTEAFF
TRBJ1-4	TRBV10-3	CAAQTGLEEKLFF
TRBJ1-5	TRBV5-6	CASSLMGQPQHF
TRBJ1-2	TRBV25-1	CASSAGTANFYGYTF
TRBJ2-5	TRBV7-9	CASSLLAKQETQYF
TRBJ1-5	TRBV4-3	CASSREVVEPQHF
TRBJ1-1	TRBV6-5	CASSPTQTEAFF
TRBJ2-1	TRBV5-4	CASSLDGSGRPGNEQFF
TRBJ2-7	TRBV10-1	CASSGTYEQYF
TRBJ2-2	TRBV10-3	CAISGGVGNTGELFF
TRBJ1-5	TRBV6-1	CASSTQGNQPQHF
TRBJ1-5	TRBV27	CASSRGGRSNQPQHF
TRBJ1-6	TRBV7-2	CASSSLLGGNSPLHF
TRBJ2-7	TRBV5-4	CASSLGDRQPFYEQYF
TRBJ2-3	TRBV4-2	CASSQRPGLDTQYF
TRBJ2-2	TRBV5-1	CASTSATSGSYTGELFF
TRBJ1-2	TRBV6-5	CASSYSPGPYGYTF
TRBJ2-7	TRBV11-1	CASSLGTSGTVGQYF
TRBJ1-1	TRBV9	CASSVAMQGAEAFF
TRBJ2-5	TRBV7-2	CASSRGEREPQETQYF
TRBJ1-5	TRBV2	CASSDGPWGEPQHF
TRBJ1-5	TRBV19	CASSIRGNQPQHF
TRBJ2-5	TRBV5-4	CASSLLAGGDQETQYF